This TCR beta chain is from a study of T cells in Graves' hyperthyroidism and ophthalmopathy. The sample, blood from the first hyperthyroidism diagnosis, precedes any ophthalmopathy symptoms. Whole-study findings and limits: Most thyroid clonotypes that were expanded above 0.001 also turned up in blood.

The CDR3 runs to 15 residues. Germline V CDR1 and CDR2: MNHEY, SMNVEV (reference sequence). With 3 bases clipped from V and 7 bases from J, the junction kept 11 bases outside the gene matches. RNA transcripts gave rise to amplified TCR beta CDR3 regions. Using the HTBI primer set, a first-round RT-PCR was run on the TCR CDR3. Using its own MiXCR run on the multiplex PCR reads, TCRdb lists one record per CDR3 protein. Altogether roughly 180,000 distinct CDR3 sequences are present, about 9.4% being singletons, with the ten largest covering about 20%. This clonotype occurred many times. Its antigen is as yet unknown.

The clonotype comes from a woman between 18 and 30 years old with Graves' hyperthyroidism that later progressed to Graves' ophthalmopathy. This chain connects TRBV27 to TRBJ1-1; 7 bases are shared with TRBD1. The material sequenced was blood. For the CDR3, the DNA is TGTGCCAGCAGTTTTGCCCAGACAGGGTTGGATGAAGCTTTCTTT. Its protein is CASSFAQTGLDEAFF.